This passage covers 20 T cell receptor beta chains from one sample sequenced in a study of blood T cell repertoires in COVID-19 (dated by TCRdb to the early 2020s). Preparation of the library involved the immunoSEQ multiplex PCR assay. TCRdb mirrors the immuneACCESS table, restricted to in-frame sequences. Some clones are absent from its copies; in checked studies, under half trace to an unresolved V gene, and the reason for the others is unknown. The sample has hundreds of thousands of clones on record, roughly 90% of them singletons. The top ten clones comprise about 10% of the sample. The sequenced sample was peripheral blood. The receptors shown here come from a woman under 40 with COVID-19, enrolled during active disease.

This clone came up a few times. The chain uses TRBV19 and TRBJ2-7, with D possibly matching TRBD1 (7 bases). The CDR3 has 16 amino acids. Germline CDR1 LNHDA, CDR2 SQIVND (reference sequence). V was shortened by 4 bases and J by 2 bases, with 18 bases between the two germline ends. The CDR3 sequence: CASSSLTGRSAYEQYF. The CDR3 nucleotides are TGTGCCAGTAGTAGCCTGACAGGGAGGTCGGCCTACGAGCAGTACTTC.

This rearrangement joins TRBV30 to TRBJ2-6; D gene unclear. The V end lost 3 bases, the J end lost 4 bases, and 19 bases lay between the germline ends. This CDR3 comprises 17 residues. CDR1 GTSNPN and CDR2 SVGIG come from the germline V gene (reference sequence). The CDR3 region has the DNA TGTGCCTGGAGGAAGCCGGGTCTTGCTCTGGGGGCCAACGTCCTGACTTTC. Its protein is CAWRKPGLALGANVLTF.

In this sample, this clone turned up once. V and J are TRBV29-1 and TRBJ2-1; TRBD1 might be the D (5 bases). Trimming stripped 6 bases from V and 3 bases from J, with 9 bases between. The CDR3 runs 12 residues. Germline assignment: CDR1 SQVTM and CDR2 ANQGSEA. CDR3 region: CSVEQVYNEQFF. The CDR3 nucleotides read TGCAGCGTGGAACAGGTCTACAATGAGCAGTTCTTC.

The chain joins TRBV7-9 to TRBJ2-3; D gene ambiguous. The CDR3 covers 13 residues. Deletions cut 5 bases from V and 6 bases from J, with 12 bases between. Germline V gene data show CDR1 as SEHNR and CDR2 as FQNEAQ (reference sequence). The CDR3 DNA is TGTGCCAGCAGCCAAGCCCCGGGTGATACGCAGTATTTT. It specifies CASSQAPGDTQYF. The variable domain in full, completed from reference TRBV7-9 and TRBJ2-3, reads DTGVSQNPRHKITKRGQNVTFRCDPISEHNRLYWYRQTLGQGPEFLTYFQNEAQLEKSRLLSDRFSAERPKGSFSTLEIQRTEQGDSAMYLCASSQAPGDTQYFGPGTRLTVL.

Concerning this clone: This sample also contains other DNA sequences that code for the same CDR3. The chain uses TRBV7-9 and TRBJ2-7; no definite D call. CDR3 length: 12 amino acids. Trimming took off 1 base at V and 4 bases at J, with 5 bases between the two ends. CDR1 is SEHNR and CDR2 is FQNEAQ in the germline V gene (reference sequence). In DNA form, the CDR3 reads TGTGCCAGCAGCTTAGGGGCTTACGAGCAGTACTTC. Translation: CASSLGAYEQYF. The full variable domain, in which reference TRBV7-9 and TRBJ2-7 provide the parts outside the CDR3, is DTGVSQNPRHKITKRGQNVTFRCDPISEHNRLYWYRQTLGQGPEFLTYFQNEAQLEKSRLLSDRFSAERPKGSFSTLEIQRTEQGDSAMYLCASSLGAYEQYFGPGTRLTVT.

This clone is a singleton in its sample. V gene TRBV18 combines with J gene TRBJ1-1; D gene unclear. The CDR3 is 14 residues long. CDR1 is KGHSH and CDR2 is LQKENI in the germline V gene. Deletions cut 9 bases from V and 4 bases from J, with 18 bases between. The CDR3 DNA reads TGTGCCAGTGATACTGGAGGTTACGCCACTGAAGCTTTCTTT. Amino acids: CASDTGGYATEAFF.

This sequence joins TRBV30 and TRBJ2-7; 8 bases fit TRBD1. Germline V gene data show CDR1 as GTSNPN and CDR2 as SVGIG (reference sequence). There are 14 residues in the CDR3. Trimming at V came to 1 base and at J to 4 bases, leaving 6 bases not matched to a gene. The CDR3 nucleotides read TGTGCCTGGAGTGCAGGGGGCGCGAGTTACGAGCAGTACTTC. It yields the protein CAWSAGGASYEQYF.

The gene calls are TRBV6-5 and TRBJ1-2; no clear D. The CDR3 runs to 15 residues. Trimming shortened V by 2 bases and J by 1 base, and 11 bases separated the two germline ends. Germline CDR1 reads MNHEY; CDR2 reads SVGAGI. CDR3 amino acids: CASSYPTSGNYGYTF. The CDR3, as DNA: TGTGCCAGCAGTTACCCCACCTCGGGTAACTATGGCTACACCTTC.

The V and J genes are TRBV2 and TRBJ1-4; TRBD1 agrees at 7 bases. The CDR3 runs to 15 residues. J lost 5 bases, V lost 6 bases, and 9 bases had no gene match. Germline loops: CDR1 SNHLY, CDR2 FYNNEI. The CDR3 spells CASRGSLRGNEKLFF. As DNA, the CDR3 is TGTGCCAGCAGAGGGTCCCTCAGGGGGAATGAAAAACTGTTTTTT. Full variable domain (remainder filled in from reference TRBV2 and TRBJ1-4): EPEVTQTPSHQVTQMGQEVILRCVPISNHLYFYWYRQILGQKVEFLVSFYNNEISEKSEIFDDQFSVERPDGSNFTLKIRSTKLEDSAMYFCASRGSLRGNEKLFFGSGTQLSVL.

This clone was seen a handful of times. The chain couples TRBV13 to TRBJ2-5; 11 nucleotides match TRBD2. J was trimmed by 2 bases and V by 5 bases; bases with no gene match: 7. Per germline, CDR1 PRHDT and CDR2 FYEKMQ (reference sequence). The length of the CDR3 is 16 residues. CDR3: CASSLPGTSGQETQYF. DNA for the CDR3: TGTGCCAGCAGCCTGCCCGGGACTAGCGGACAAGAGACCCAGTACTTC.

For this clone: Lacking the conserved final phenylalanine or tryptophan, this CDR3 likely reflects a read error. The DNA is omitted, as the CDR3 cannot be located on it reliably, and the CDR3 follows TCRdb's listing. The rearrangement links TRBV19 to TRBJ1-2; the D segment call TRBD1 is taken from the table without a DNA check. The CDR3 spans 10 amino acids, including both terminal residues. The germline V gene has CDR1 LNHDA and CDR2 SQIVND (reference sequence). The CDR3 spells CASIHQGVWV.

The chain employs TRBV4-1 and TRBJ2-5; TRBD2 is a possible D gene (6 bases). V lost 3 bases, J lost 3 bases, and 17 bases lay in between. The germline V gene has CDR1 MGHRA and CDR2 YSYEKL. This CDR3 is 16 amino acids long. The CDR3, as DNA: TGCGCCAGCAGCCAGGTGGAGGGGTTAGCGGAAGAGACCCAGTACTTC. Translating gives CASSQVEGLAEETQYF.

J is TRBJ2-2 and V is TRBV11-3; possibly TRBD2 for D (6 bases). The V gene's germline CDR1 is SGHNT and CDR2 YENEEA. V shed 4 bases and J shed 4 bases, with 10 bases lying between them. The length of the CDR3 is 14 residues. The CDR3 DNA follows: TGTGCCAGCAGCTCCGGGACTCCCACCGGGGAGCTGTTTTTT. It translates to CASSSGTPTGELFF.

J is TRBJ2-1 and V is TRBV6-5; 9 bases line up with TRBD2. V gave up 6 bases and J gave up 6 bases; unmatched junction bases: 9. The V gene's germline CDR1 is MNHEY and CDR2 SVGAGI. The CDR3 loop spans 15 amino acids. CDR3 coding DNA: TGTGCCAGCAGAAGGGAGGGCGGGAGGGCCAATGAGCAGTTCTTC. Amino acids: CASRREGGRANEQFF.

This clone was seen only a few times. The chain joins TRBV7-8 to TRBJ1-4; 11 bases map to TRBD1. The junction had 3 bases not matched to a gene; V was cut back by 5 bases and J by 7 bases. The V gene's germline CDR1 is SGHVS and CDR2 FQNEAQ. The CDR3 loop spans 14 amino acids. The DNA for the CDR3 is TGTGCCAGCAGCCAGGACAGGGGGCCTGAAAAACTGTTTTTT. Amino acid sequence: CASSQDRGPEKLFF.

Worth noting for this clone: Other DNA sequences in the sample encode the same CDR3. The chain couples TRBV2 to TRBJ1-2, with TRBD1 identical over 7 bases. The germline V gene has CDR1 SNHLY and CDR2 FYNNEI. The CDR3 runs 13 residues. Unmatched junction bases numbered 2, after V lost 4 bases and J lost 3 bases. DNA for the CDR3: TGTGCCAGCAGTGCAGGGGGAGACTATGGCTACACCTTC. Translating it yields CASSAGGDYGYTF.

The CDR3 protein is CASRLHRGLEAFF. In DNA, the CDR3 is TGTGCCAGCAGACTCCACAGGGGGCTTGAAGCTTTCTTT. This chain links TRBV6-5 with TRBJ1-1; 9 bases are a match to TRBD1. Germline V gives CDR1 MNHEY, CDR2 SVGAGI. The CDR3 loop spans 13 amino acids. V gave up 6 bases and J gave up 7 bases; unmatched junction bases: 6.

The chain combines TRBV4-3 with TRBJ1-6; TRBD1 aligns across 9 bases. The CDR3 spans 16 residues. Germline lookup yields CDR1 LGHNA and CDR2 YSLEER. The V and J ends lost 0 bases and 6 bases, in that order; junction bases with no gene match: 3. CDR3 region: CASSQDGDRVNSPLHF. CDR3 coding DNA: TGCGCCAGCAGCCAAGATGGGGACAGGGTTAATTCACCCCTCCACTTT.

This clone was found once. V gene TRBV10-2 combines with J gene TRBJ2-1; TRBD2 agrees at 9 bases. CDR3 length: 16 residues. Germline loops: CDR1 WSHSY, CDR2 SAAADI. Losses at the gene ends were 0 bases for V and 2 bases for J; bases not matched to a gene: 2. CDR3 DNA sequence: TGCGCCAGCAGTGAGTCGCCTAGCGGGACCTACAATGAGCAGTTCTTC. Protein sequence: CASSESPSGTYNEQFF.

This clone was recorded only once. V and J are TRBV5-6 and TRBJ2-3, with a weak D call TRBD1 (6 bases). V lost 0 bases to trimming and J lost 2 bases, with 22 bases between them. This CDR3 is 19 amino acids long. Germline V gives CDR1 SGHDT, CDR2 YYEEEE. In DNA form, the CDR3 reads TGTGCCAGCAGCTTGGACAGGGCTTCTCCCACCCTATTCACAGATACGCAGTATTTT. Protein product: CASSLDRASPTLFTDTQYF.